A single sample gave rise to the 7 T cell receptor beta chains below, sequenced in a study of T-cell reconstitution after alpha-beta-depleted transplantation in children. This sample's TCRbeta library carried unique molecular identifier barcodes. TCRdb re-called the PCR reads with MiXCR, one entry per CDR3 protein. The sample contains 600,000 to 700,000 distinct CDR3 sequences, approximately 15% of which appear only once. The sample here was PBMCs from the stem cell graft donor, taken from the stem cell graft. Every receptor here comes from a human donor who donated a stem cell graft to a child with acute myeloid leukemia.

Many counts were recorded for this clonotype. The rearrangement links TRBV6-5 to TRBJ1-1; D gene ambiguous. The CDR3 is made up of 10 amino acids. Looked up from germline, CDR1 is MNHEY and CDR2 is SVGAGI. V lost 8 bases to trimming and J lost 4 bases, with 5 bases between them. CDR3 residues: CASLGTEAFF. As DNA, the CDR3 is TGTGCCAGCTTAGGCACTGAAGCTTTCTTT.

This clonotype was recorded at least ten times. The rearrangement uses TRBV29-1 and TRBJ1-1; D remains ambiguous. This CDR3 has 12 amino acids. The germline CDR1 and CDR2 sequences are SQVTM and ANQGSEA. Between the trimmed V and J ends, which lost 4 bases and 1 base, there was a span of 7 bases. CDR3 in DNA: TGCAGCGTTGTCTTTGAGAACACTGAAGCTTTCTTT. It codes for CSVVFENTEAFF.

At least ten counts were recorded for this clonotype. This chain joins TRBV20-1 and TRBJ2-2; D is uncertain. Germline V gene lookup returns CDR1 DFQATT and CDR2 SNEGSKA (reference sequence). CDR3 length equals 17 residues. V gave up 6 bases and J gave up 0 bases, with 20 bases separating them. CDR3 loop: CSAPTPGQSANTGELFF. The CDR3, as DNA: TGCAGTGCCCCGACCCCTGGGCAGTCAGCGAACACCGGGGAGCTGTTTTTT.

The chain's CDR3 is CASSLMTAVYF. The CDR3 DNA sequence: TGTGCCAGCAGCTTGATGACAGCCGTATACTTC. The chain uses TRBV7-2 and TRBJ2-5; possible D gene TRBD1, 5 bases. The CDR3 has 11 amino acids. The V and J ends lost 3 bases and 14 bases respectively, with 13 bases between them. Germline-derived CDR1 and CDR2 are SGHTA and FQGNSA.

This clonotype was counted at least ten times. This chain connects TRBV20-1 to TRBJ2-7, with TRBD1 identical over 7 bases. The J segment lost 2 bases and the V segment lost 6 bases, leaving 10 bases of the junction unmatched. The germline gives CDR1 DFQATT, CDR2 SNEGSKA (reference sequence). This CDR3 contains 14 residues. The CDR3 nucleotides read TGCAGTGCCCTCAGACAGGGCTCAGCCTACGAGCAGTACTTC. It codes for CSALRQGSAYEQYF.

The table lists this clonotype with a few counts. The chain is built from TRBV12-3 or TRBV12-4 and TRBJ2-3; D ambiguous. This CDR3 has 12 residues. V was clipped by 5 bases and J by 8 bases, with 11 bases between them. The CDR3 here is CASSHPVGTQYF. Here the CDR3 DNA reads TGTGCCAGCAGTCACCCGGTGGGTACGCAGTATTTT.

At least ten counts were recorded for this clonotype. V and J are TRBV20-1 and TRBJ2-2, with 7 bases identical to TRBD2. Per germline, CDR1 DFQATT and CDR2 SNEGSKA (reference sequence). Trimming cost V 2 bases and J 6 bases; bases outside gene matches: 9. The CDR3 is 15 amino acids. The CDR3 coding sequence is TGCAGTGCTAGACTTCATTCTAGCGGTGCCGGGGAGCTGTTTTTT. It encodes CSARLHSSGAGELFF.